This T cell receptor (beta chain) was obtained from a study of CD8 T cells in ankylosing spondylitis. General study results and limits: Earlier work had already found some motif variants in reactive arthritis synovial fluid and blood. Significant enrichment of disease-linked clones was reported in matched ankylosing spondylitis synovial fluid.

This clonotype has a handful of counts. The antigen is undetermined. Libraries for TCR beta were made by quantitative 5'-RACE with molecular barcodes. TCRdb re-called the 5' RACE reads through MiXCR, storing one row per CDR3 protein. The data hold some 300,000 distinct CDR3 sequences, with about 20% observed a single time. The CDR3 consists of 15 residues. The germline V gene has CDR1 SGHVS and CDR2 FQNEAQ. The V gene lost 6 bases and the J gene lost 0 bases, with 14 bases spanning the gap. What was sequenced was blood, either unsorted or a sorted T cell fraction (not recorded which). The chain uses TRBV7-8 and TRBJ1-1, with D perhaps matching TRBD1 (5 bases). This receptor was identified in a female donor with ankylosing spondylitis or in good health (not recorded which). Written as DNA, the CDR3 is TGTGCCAGCAGTCTAGGGGTTAATATGAACACTGAAGCTTTCTTT. Translating gives CASSLGVNMNTEAFF.